The clone carrying this T cell receptor beta chain has only a few counts. Its antigen is still unknown. This CDR3 comprises 13 residues. V lost 6 bases and J lost 5; bases outside the gene matches: 6. The V gene's germline CDR1 is MNHEY and CDR2 SVGEGT. This sample is part of a study of identical twins. TCRdb itself ran the 5' RACE reads through MiXCR, one entry per CDR3 protein. The table records some 230,000 distinct CDR3 sequences, around 6.5% of them present only once. Study results and limitations: Whereas memory repertoires showed no such difference, abundant cord blood beta clonotypes carried fewer insertions. In zero-insertion analyses, partial confounding could arise from invariant MAIT and iNKT cells.

The same data also went into a second study, on T cells expressing NK-cell markers.

The receptor was derived from a woman under 30 in good health. The V and J genes are TRBV6-2 or TRBV6-3 and TRBJ2-7; 8 nucleotides match TRBD1. The specimen was CD8+ T cells sorted from blood. For the CDR3, the DNA is TGTGCCAGCAGCTCGACAGGGGAGGACGAGCAGTACTTC. It yields the protein CASSSTGEDEQYF.